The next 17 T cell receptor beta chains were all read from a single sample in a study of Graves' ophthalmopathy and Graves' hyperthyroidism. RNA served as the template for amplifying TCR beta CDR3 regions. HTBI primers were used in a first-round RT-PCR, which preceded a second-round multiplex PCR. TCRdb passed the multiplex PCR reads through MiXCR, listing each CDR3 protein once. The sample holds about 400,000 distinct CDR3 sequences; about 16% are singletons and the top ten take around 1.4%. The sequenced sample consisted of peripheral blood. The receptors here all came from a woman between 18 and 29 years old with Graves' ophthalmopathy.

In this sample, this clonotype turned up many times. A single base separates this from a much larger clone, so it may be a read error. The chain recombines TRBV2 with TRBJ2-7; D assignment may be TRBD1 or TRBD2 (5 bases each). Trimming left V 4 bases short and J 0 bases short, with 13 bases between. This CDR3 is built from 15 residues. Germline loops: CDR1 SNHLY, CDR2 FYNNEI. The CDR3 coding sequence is TGTGCCAGCAGTGGAGCAGGGACCCACTCCTACGAGCAGTACTTC. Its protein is CASSGAGTHSYEQYF.

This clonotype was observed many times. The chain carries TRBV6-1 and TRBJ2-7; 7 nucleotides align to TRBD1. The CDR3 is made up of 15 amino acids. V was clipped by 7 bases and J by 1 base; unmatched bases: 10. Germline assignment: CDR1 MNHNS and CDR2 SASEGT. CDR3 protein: CASTRAPGQSYEQYF. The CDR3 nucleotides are TGTGCCAGCACCAGAGCCCCGGGACAGTCCTACGAGCAGTACTTC.

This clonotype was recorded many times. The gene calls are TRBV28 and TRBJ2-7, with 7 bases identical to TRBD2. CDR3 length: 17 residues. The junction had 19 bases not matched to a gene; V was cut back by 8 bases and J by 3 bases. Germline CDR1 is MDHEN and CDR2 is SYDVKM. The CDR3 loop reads CASWNGPGLAAYYEQYF. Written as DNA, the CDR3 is TGTGCCAGCTGGAATGGGCCCGGCCTAGCGGCTTACTACGAGCAGTACTTC.

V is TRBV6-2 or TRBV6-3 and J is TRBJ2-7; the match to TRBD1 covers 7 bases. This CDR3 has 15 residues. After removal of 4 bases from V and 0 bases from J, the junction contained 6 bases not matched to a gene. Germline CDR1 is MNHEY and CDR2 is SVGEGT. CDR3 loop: CASSSSGTDSYEQYF. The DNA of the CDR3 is TGTGCCAGCAGTTCGTCCGGGACAGACTCCTACGAGCAGTACTTC.

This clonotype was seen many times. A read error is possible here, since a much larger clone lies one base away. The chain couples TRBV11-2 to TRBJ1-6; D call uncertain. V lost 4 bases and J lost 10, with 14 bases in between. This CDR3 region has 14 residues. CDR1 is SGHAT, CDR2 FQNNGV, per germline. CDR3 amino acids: CASSSARAYSPLHF. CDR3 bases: TGTGCCAGCAGCTCAGCTAGGGCCTACTCACCCCTCCACTTT.

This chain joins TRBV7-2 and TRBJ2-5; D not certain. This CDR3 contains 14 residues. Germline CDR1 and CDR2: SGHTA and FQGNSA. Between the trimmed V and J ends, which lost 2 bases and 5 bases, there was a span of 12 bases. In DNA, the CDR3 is TGTGCCAGCAGCTTATTTTCAGCGTGGGAGACCCAGTACTTC. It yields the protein CASSLFSAWETQYF.

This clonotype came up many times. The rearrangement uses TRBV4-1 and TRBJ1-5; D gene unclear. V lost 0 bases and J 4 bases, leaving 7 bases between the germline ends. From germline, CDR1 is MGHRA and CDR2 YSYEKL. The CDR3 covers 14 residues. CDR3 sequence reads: CASSQDLVNQPQHF. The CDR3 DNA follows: TGCGCCAGCAGCCAAGATCTAGTTAATCAGCCCCAGCATTTT.

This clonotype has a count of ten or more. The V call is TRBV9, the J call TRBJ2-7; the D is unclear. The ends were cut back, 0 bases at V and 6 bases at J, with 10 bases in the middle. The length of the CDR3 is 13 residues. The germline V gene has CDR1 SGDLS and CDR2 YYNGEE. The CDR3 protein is CASSVAGSREQYF. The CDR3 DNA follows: TGTGCCAGCAGCGTAGCTGGCAGCCGCGAGCAGTACTTC.

The CDR3 protein is CASSPSYTTPRYEQYF. The CDR3 region has the DNA TGTGCCAGCAGTCCCTCGTATACTACCCCGCGCTACGAGCAGTACTTC. This chain uses TRBV6-5 with TRBJ2-7; D unresolved. CDR3 size: 16 residues. CDR1 MNHEY and CDR2 SVGAGI come from the germline V gene. With 5 bases removed from V and 3 bases from J, the gap between germline ends came to 20 bases.

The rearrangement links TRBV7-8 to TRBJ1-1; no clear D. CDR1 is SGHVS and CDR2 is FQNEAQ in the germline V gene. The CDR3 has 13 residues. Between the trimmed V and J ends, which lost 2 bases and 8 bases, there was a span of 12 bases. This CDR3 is CASSLSVGFEAFF. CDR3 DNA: TGTGCCAGCAGCTTATCAGTTGGGTTCGAAGCTTTCTTT.

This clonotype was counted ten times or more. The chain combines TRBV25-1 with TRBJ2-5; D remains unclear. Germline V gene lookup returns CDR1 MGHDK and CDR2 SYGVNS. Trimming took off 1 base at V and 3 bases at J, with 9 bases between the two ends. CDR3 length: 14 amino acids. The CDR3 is CASSESNWEETQYF. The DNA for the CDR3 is TGTGCCAGCAGTGAATCTAACTGGGAAGAGACCCAGTACTTC.

In DNA form, the CDR3 reads TGTGCCAGCAGCCCACCGACTGCGCGAGAGACCCAGTACTTC. Translation: CASSPPTARETQYF. The V and J genes are TRBV12-3 or TRBV12-4 and TRBJ2-5; D gene uncertain. The V end was cut by 6 bases, the J end by 4 bases, with 15 bases between. This CDR3 has 14 amino acids.

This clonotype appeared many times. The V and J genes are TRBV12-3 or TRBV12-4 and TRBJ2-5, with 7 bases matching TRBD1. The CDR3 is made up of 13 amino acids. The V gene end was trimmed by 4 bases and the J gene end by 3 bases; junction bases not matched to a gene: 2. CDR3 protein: CASSSGQEETQYF. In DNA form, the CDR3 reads TGTGCCAGCAGTTCAGGACAGGAAGAGACCCAGTACTTC.

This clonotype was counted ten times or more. CDR3 nucleotide sequence: TGTGCCAGCAGCCCTGTGAAGGGGGTCGCGAACACCGGGGAGCTGTTTTTT. Translated, it gives CASSPVKGVANTGELFF. The genes are TRBV28 and TRBJ2-2; possible D gene TRBD1, 6 bases. CDR1 and CDR2 from the germline V gene are MDHEN and SYDVKM. The CDR3 covers 17 residues. Trimming pared 6 bases from V and 0 bases from J, leaving 17 bases between.

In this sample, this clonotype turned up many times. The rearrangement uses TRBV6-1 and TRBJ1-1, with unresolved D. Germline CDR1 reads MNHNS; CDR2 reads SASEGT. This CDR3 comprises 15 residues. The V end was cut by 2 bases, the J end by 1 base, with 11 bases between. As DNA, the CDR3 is TGTGCCAGCAGTGAAACTAGGGCAGCGAACACTGAAGCTTTCTTT. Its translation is CASSETRAANTEAFF.

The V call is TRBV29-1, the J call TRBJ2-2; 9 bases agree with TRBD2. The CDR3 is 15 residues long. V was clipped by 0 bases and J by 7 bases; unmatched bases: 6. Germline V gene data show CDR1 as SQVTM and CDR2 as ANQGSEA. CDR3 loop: CSVEDKAGGVGELFF. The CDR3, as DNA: TGCAGCGTTGAAGATAAAGCGGGAGGCGTCGGGGAGCTGTTTTTT.

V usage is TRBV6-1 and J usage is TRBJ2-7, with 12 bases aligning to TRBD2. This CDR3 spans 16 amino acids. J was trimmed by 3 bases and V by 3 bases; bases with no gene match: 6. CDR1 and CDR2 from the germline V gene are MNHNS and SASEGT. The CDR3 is CASSDLWTSGNYEQYF. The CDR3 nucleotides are TGTGCCAGCAGTGATTTATGGACTAGCGGGAACTACGAGCAGTACTTC.